These 9 T cell receptor beta chains were all obtained from the same sample, sequenced in a study of Ad26.COV2.S vaccination and SARS-CoV-2 variants. The assay was immunoSEQ multiplex PCR, and TCRdb's table has in-frame clones only and misses some. This sample carries roughly 320,000 clones, around 87% of them seen once, and the ten largest clones take around 3.5%. The treatment is: over 15 received Ad26.COV2.S at low or high dose, single or two shots; about five received placebo; per-sample allocation not given. Sampling happened 63 days after the first vaccine or placebo injection. Sequenced material: peripheral blood, taken in a trial of Ad26.COV2.S vaccine versus placebo. The receptors were gathered from a person aged 18-65 years who received the Ad26.COV2.S COVID-19 vaccine or a placebo.

The rearrangement joins TRBV7-9 to TRBJ2-7, with D possibly being TRBD1 (5 bases). The CDR3 is 13 amino acids. Trimming pared 0 bases from V and 6 bases from J, leaving 9 bases between. Germline V lookup: CDR1 SEHNR, CDR2 FQNEAQ (reference sequence). CDR3 coding DNA: TGTGCCAGCAGCTTAGCCCGGACAAGCGAGCAGTACTTC. Amino acids: CASSLARTSEQYF.

The genes are TRBV7-2 and TRBJ1-2, with TRBD1 matching 7 bases. The CDR3 extends over 15 amino acids. Germline CDR1 and CDR2: SGHTA and FQGNSA. V trimming: 1 base; J trimming: 3 bases; junction bases outside the gene matches: 5. CDR3 nucleotides: TGTGCCAGCAGCTTAGGAGGGGGCTTTGACTATGGCTACACCTTC. As protein: CASSLGGGFDYGYTF.

The rearrangement uses TRBV5-5 and TRBJ2-7; 9 nucleotides align to TRBD1. CDR3 size: 14 residues. V shed 0 bases and J 3 bases; nucleotides not matched to a gene: 1. Per germline, CDR1 SGHKS and CDR2 YYEKEE (reference sequence). The CDR3 reads CASSLGQGGYEQYF. The CDR3 bases are TGTGCCAGCAGCTTGGGACAGGGGGGCTACGAGCAGTACTTC.

V usage is TRBV6-5 and J usage is TRBJ2-3, with 9 bases matching TRBD2. The ends lost 6 bases at V and 1 base at J; junction bases unmatched: 5. Germline assignment: CDR1 MNHEY and CDR2 SVGAGI. The CDR3 covers 15 residues. The CDR3 nucleotides read TGTGCCAGCAGCTTAGCGGGGGCCCGCACAGATACGCAGTATTTT. It codes for CASSLAGARTDTQYF.

The V call is TRBV30, the J call TRBJ2-5; D remains ambiguous. The CDR3 is made up of 16 amino acids. From germline, CDR1 is GTSNPN and CDR2 SVGIG (reference sequence). Trimming pared 0 bases from V and 5 bases from J, leaving 19 bases between. CDR3 nucleotide sequence: TGTGCCTGGAGTGTACCTCGTGGCCCTTTAGGGGAGACCCAGTACTTC. The encoded protein is CAWSVPRGPLGETQYF.

The chain employs TRBV7-6 and TRBJ1-1; tentatively, D is TRBD1 (6 bases). Germline V CDR1 and CDR2: SGHVS, FNYEAQ. The CDR3 runs to 15 residues. Trimming took off 5 bases at V and 3 bases at J, with 16 bases between the two ends. CDR3 bases: TGTGCCAGCAGCAAGGACAGTATGTTTTACACTGAAGCTTTCTTT. Amino acids: CASSKDSMFYTEAFF.

CDR3: CASGQGATGELFF. The CDR3 nucleotides are TGTGCCAGCGGACAGGGGGCGACCGGGGAGCTGTTTTTT. The chain links TRBV11-1 to TRBJ2-2; 11 bases are a match to TRBD1. V trimming: 8 bases; J trimming: 5 bases; junction bases outside the gene matches: 1. Germline CDR1 SGHAT, CDR2 FQDESV (reference sequence). The CDR3 runs to 13 residues.

The chain couples TRBV7-2 to TRBJ2-7, with 11 bases identical to TRBD1. The CDR3 consists of 14 residues. V lost 5 bases and J lost 4; bases outside the gene matches: 4. Germline lookup yields CDR1 SGHTA and CDR2 FQGNSA. The CDR3 sequence is CASSQDRGLYEQYF. CDR3 bases: TGTGCCAGCAGCCAGGACAGGGGGCTATACGAGCAGTACTTC.

The chain links TRBV21-1 to TRBJ1-1; whether TRBD1, the table's D call, matches the DNA was not checked. TRBV21-1 is a known pseudogene. This CDR3 is 14 amino acids long. In DNA form, the CDR3 reads TGTGCCAGCAAAAAGGGACAGGGGAACACTGAAGCTTTCTTT. It is translated as CASKKGQGNTEAFF.